Listed below are T cell receptor beta chains from one sample, sequenced in a study of blood T cell repertoires in COVID-19. Clones were read by immunoSEQ multiplex PCR, and TCRdb kept only the in-frame ones, dropping some. The data hold around 140,000 clones, with about 87% observed a single time. What was sequenced was peripheral blood. Receptor source: a man between 50 and 59 years old with active COVID-19. The CDR3 runs from the conserved cysteine through the conserved F or W.

j_call v_call cdr3_aa
TRBJ2-5 TRBV7-2 CASSLDLRNQGTQYF
TRBJ2-2 TRBV19 CASTPAVGTGTGELFF
TRBJ1-1 TRBV4-2 CASSRQGWTEAFF
TRBJ1-5 TRBV11-2 CASSVGSRGNQPQHF
TRBJ2-7 TRBV10-2 CASSAGTSSEQYF
TRBJ2-1 TRBV5-4 CASTPRPSGGTNEQFF
TRBJ2-3 TRBV5-1 CASSLLVTDTQYF
TRBJ2-1 TRBV5-1 CASSPGSSESEQFF
TRBJ2-7 TRBV27 CARTRGQSTYEQYF
TRBJ1-4 TRBV6-5 CASSYWTGGDEKLFF
TRBJ1-3 TRBV4-3 CASSQFQDRDNTIYF
TRBJ2-3 TRBV5-4 CASSLRLAGLADTQYF
TRBJ1-4 TRBV2 CASSELNEKLFF
TRBJ2-7 TRBV18 CASSLPGQGPYEQYF
TRBJ1-1 TRBV12-5 CASAPGQTNTEAFF
TRBJ2-5 TRBV3-1/TRBV3-2 CASSQGARGRDAQETQYF
TRBJ1-2 TRBV5-6 CASSREAGYTF
TRBJ1-5 TRBV5-1 CASSPGTGGNQPQHF
TRBJ2-1 TRBV2 CASSEGTLRAYNEQFF
TRBJ2-1 TRBV30 CARSFTYSPHEQFF
TRBJ1-2 TRBV5-1 CASSLGQGALGYTF
TRBJ2-7 TRBV3-1/TRBV3-2 CASSQGTGISYEQYF
TRBJ2-7 TRBV7-2 CASSLMDRESSYEQYF
TRBJ2-5 TRBV30 CAWTSGQETQYF
TRBJ1-4 TRBV6-2/TRBV6-3 CASSRPPGNTEKLFF
TRBJ1-2 TRBV7-3 CASSPGFGGYTF
TRBJ2-1 TRBV3-1/TRBV3-2 CASSRSVIIAVGEQFF
TRBJ1-1 TRBV21-1 CASSKGLHTEAFF
TRBJ1-2 TRBV6-4 CASSDSPRQGDGYTF
TRBJ1-2 TRBV5-6 CASSSPNRANYGYTF
TRBJ1-2 TRBV6-6 CASSSSRGAANYGYTF
TRBJ2-6 TRBV27 CASTRGRVRSGANVLTF
TRBJ1-2 TRBV5-4 CASSLETLGGYTF
TRBJ1-2 TRBV19 CASSIAASQGAFGYTF
TRBJ2-2 TRBV4-1 CASSQDPSAAGELFF
TRBJ2-1 TRBV3-1/TRBV3-2 CASSQVTSGEQFF
TRBJ2-7 TRBV18 CASSQTGTDYEQYF
TRBJ1-3 TRBV9 CASSGSYFRGTWGNTIYF
TRBJ2-4 TRBV5-6 CASSFSPSRVKNIQYF
TRBJ1-1 TRBV29-1 CSVEWGGRTEAFF
TRBJ1-1 TRBV5-1 CASSEGLQAFF
TRBJ2-5 TRBV10-3 CAISDLGPGQETQYF
TRBJ1-3 TRBV7-9 CASSPLGDRISGNTIYF